This TCR beta chain was recorded in a study of CXCR3-negative and CXCR3-positive naive CD8 T cells. Study findings and constraints: With respect to TRBV-TRBJ usage, naive CXCR3-negative and CXCR3-positive cells were similar; memory differed. No difference in surface CD5 was seen between naive subsets, and TCR strength was inferred from TRB CDR3 properties. CXCR3-positive naive cells had more hydrophobic TRB CDR3s than CXCR3-negative naive cells. CXCR3 expression partially decreased after cryopreservation; most assays used fresh PBMCs.

Concerning this clonotype: Its antigen remains unidentified.

The V gene's germline CDR1 is MDHEN and CDR2 SYDVKM. The CDR3 consists of 19 residues. cDNA libraries for TRB were generated by 5' RACE incorporating UMI labels. TCRdb re-called the 5' RACE reads and shows each CDR3 protein once, DNA omitted. Recorded for this sample: 55,000 to 70,000 distinct CDR3 sequences. Source material: naive CXCR3+ CD8+ T cells from blood. The subset: CD45RO-CCR7+CD27+CD95- naive CD8+ T cells expressing CXCR3 (TNR3+). The chain combines TRBV28 with TRBJ1-5. The origin of this receptor is a human donor in good health. Some clones in this sample may be carry-over from other donors' samples. This CDR3 is CASSASGPRLLYSNQPQHF. The full variable domain, rest sourced from reference TRBV28 and TRBJ1-5, is DVKVTQSSRYLVKRTGEKVFLECVQDMDHENMFWYRQDPGLGLRLIYFSYDVKMKEKGDIPEGYSVSREKKERFSLILESASTNQTSMYLCASSASGPRLLYSNQPQHFGDGTRLSIL.